The 12 T cell receptor beta chains listed next were all sequenced from one sample in a study of blood T cell repertoires in COVID-19. Some clones are missing from TCRdb's copy, which holds only in-frame ones; the method was immunoSEQ multiplex PCR. The table lists around 260,000 clones, 84% of them singletons. Sequencing was carried out using peripheral blood. The receptors were gathered from a man between 60 and 75 years old with acute or convalescent COVID-19.

The chain uses TRBV6-2 or TRBV6-3 and TRBJ2-4, with D possibly TRBD2 on 7 matching bases. V shed 2 bases and J shed 0 bases, with 11 bases lying between them. Germline-derived CDR1 and CDR2 are MNHEY and SVGEGT. This CDR3 region has 16 residues. The CDR3 sequence is CASSYGGALAKNIQYF. CDR3 sequence (DNA): TGTGCCAGCAGTTACGGGGGGGCACTAGCCAAAAACATTCAGTACTTC.

The chain joins TRBV5-6 to TRBJ1-2; D perhaps matches TRBD1 (5 bases). Deletions cut 3 bases from V and 5 bases from J, with 8 bases between. CDR1 is SGHDT, CDR2 YYEEEE, per germline. CDR3 size: 12 residues. CDR3 loop: CASSSQGYGYTF. In nucleotides, the CDR3 is TGTGCCAGCAGCTCCCAGGGTTATGGCTACACCTTC.

The chain combines TRBV30 with TRBJ1-1; 12 bases match TRBD1. V dropped 0 bases and J dropped 5; count of bases not matched to a gene: 7. The V gene's germline CDR1 is GTSNPN and CDR2 SVGIG (reference sequence). The CDR3 spans 16 residues. CDR3 nucleotides: TGTGCCTGGAGTGTCGGGACAGGGGGCGTTTGGACTGAAGCTTTCTTT. It is translated as CAWSVGTGGVWTEAFF.

The chain has TRBV7-2 and TRBJ2-3, with 12 positions matching TRBD2. V was clipped by 5 bases and J by 6 bases; unmatched bases: 6. CDR3 length: 15 residues. Looked up from germline, CDR1 is SGHTA and CDR2 is FQGNSA. The CDR3 coding sequence is TGTGCCAGCAGCATGGGACTAGCGGGTTTTGATACGCAGTATTTT. Protein product: CASSMGLAGFDTQYF.

The chain links TRBV19 to TRBJ2-1, with 8 nucleotides matching TRBD2. J lost 0 bases, V lost 5 bases, and 6 bases had no gene match. CDR1 LNHDA and CDR2 SQIVND come from the germline V gene (reference sequence). This CDR3 comprises 16 residues. CDR3 amino acids: CASSAGRARSYNEQFF. The CDR3 nucleotides are TGTGCCAGTAGTGCCGGGAGGGCCCGCTCCTACAATGAGCAGTTCTTC.

This clone was picked up a small number of times. V usage is TRBV2 and J usage is TRBJ2-3; TRBD2 agrees at 10 bases. CDR1 and CDR2 from the germline V gene are SNHLY and FYNNEI. The ends lost 6 bases at V and 4 bases at J; junction bases unmatched: 13. The CDR3 is made up of 17 amino acids. This chain's CDR3 is CASRGSSGRLFSDTQYF. Written as DNA, the CDR3 is TGTGCCAGCAGAGGATCTAGCGGGAGACTGTTTTCAGATACGCAGTATTTT.

The genes are TRBV28 and TRBJ1-5, with D possibly matching TRBD1 (6 bases). The CDR3 sequence is 14 residues long. The V and J ends lost 6 bases and 0 bases respectively, with 9 bases between them. Germline lookup yields CDR1 MDHEN and CDR2 SYDVKM. CDR3 protein: CASRRTDSNQPQHF. CDR3 coding DNA: TGTGCCAGCAGGAGGACAGATAGCAATCAGCCCCAGCATTTT.

V is TRBV12-5 and J is TRBJ2-2; 10 nucleotides agree with TRBD2. With 3 bases clipped from V and 7 bases from J, the junction kept 14 bases outside the gene matches. This CDR3 has 18 residues. Germline CDR1 reads LGHNT; CDR2 reads FRNRAP. CDR3 in amino acids: CASGFLGSGRAFGGELFF. CDR3 DNA: TGTGCTAGTGGTTTTCTGGGGAGCGGGAGGGCCTTCGGCGGGGAGCTGTTTTTT.

The chain couples TRBV11-2 to TRBJ2-2, with 7 bases that match TRBD1. Germline-derived CDR1 and CDR2 are SGHAT and FQNNGV. J gave up 2 bases and V 8 bases, and 5 bases lay outside the gene matches. This CDR3 contains 14 residues. The CDR3 sequence: CASEWDRNTGELFF. CDR3 DNA: TGTGCCAGCGAATGGGACAGAAACACCGGGGAGCTGTTTTTT. Based on the CDR3 plus reference TRBV11-2 and TRBJ2-2, the full variable domain is EAGVAQSPRYKIIEKRQSVAFWCNPISGHATLYWYQQILGQGPKLLIQFQNNGVVDDSQLPKDRFSAERLKGVDSTLKIQPAKLEDSAVYLCASEWDRNTGELFFGEGSRLTVL.

The chain joins TRBV7-8 to TRBJ1-3; perhaps TRBD1 as D (6 bases). V was pared by 0 bases and J by 2 bases, with 8 bases between. Germline CDR1 SGHVS, CDR2 FQNEAQ. The CDR3 sequence is 15 residues long. CDR3 protein: CASSLASGAGNTIYF. The CDR3 DNA sequence: TGTGCCAGCAGCTTAGCGTCAGGGGCTGGAAACACCATATATTTT.

The chain couples TRBV4-2 to TRBJ1-4, with D perhaps matching TRBD1 (5 bases). The length of the CDR3 is 19 residues. The germline gives CDR1 LGHNA, CDR2 YNFKEQ. V lost 0 bases and J lost 0, with 17 bases in between. CDR3 region: CASSQDDSRMYATNEKLFF. The CDR3, as DNA: TGTGCCAGCAGCCAAGATGACAGTCGGATGTATGCAACTAATGAAAAACTGTTTTTT.

The CDR3 here is CATSPERGVNEQFF. CDR3 nucleotides: TGTGCCACCAGCCCCGAGCGGGGGGTCAATGAGCAGTTCTTC. V is TRBV24-1 and J is TRBJ2-1; TRBD2 agrees at 9 bases. CDR3 size: 14 residues. The V segment lost 7 bases and the J segment 6 bases; nucleotides outside the gene matches: 6. Germline CDR1 and CDR2: KGHDR and SFDVKD.